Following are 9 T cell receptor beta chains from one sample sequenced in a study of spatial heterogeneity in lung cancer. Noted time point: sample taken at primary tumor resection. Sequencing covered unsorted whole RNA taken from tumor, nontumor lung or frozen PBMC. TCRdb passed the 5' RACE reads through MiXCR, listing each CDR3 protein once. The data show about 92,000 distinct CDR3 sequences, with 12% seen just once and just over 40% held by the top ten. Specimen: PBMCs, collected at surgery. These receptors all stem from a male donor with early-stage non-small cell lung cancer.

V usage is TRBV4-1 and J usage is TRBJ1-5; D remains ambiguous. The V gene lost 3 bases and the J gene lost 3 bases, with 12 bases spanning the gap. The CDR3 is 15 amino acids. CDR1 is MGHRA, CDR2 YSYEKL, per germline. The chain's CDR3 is CASSQGDGDNQPQHF. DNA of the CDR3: TGCGCCAGCAGCCAGGGTGACGGGGACAATCAGCCCCAGCATTTT.

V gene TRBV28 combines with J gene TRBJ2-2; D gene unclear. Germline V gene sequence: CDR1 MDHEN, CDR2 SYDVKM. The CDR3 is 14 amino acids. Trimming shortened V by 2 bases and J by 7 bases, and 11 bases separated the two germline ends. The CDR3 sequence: CASSLNVRDGELFF. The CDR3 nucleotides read TGTGCCAGCAGTTTAAATGTGAGAGACGGGGAGCTGTTTTTT.

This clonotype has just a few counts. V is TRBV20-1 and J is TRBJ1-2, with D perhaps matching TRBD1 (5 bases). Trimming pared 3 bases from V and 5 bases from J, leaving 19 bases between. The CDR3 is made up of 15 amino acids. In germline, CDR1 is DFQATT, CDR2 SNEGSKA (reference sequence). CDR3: CSARESTVPRYGYTF. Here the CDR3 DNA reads TGCAGTGCTAGGGAGTCGACAGTTCCTCGGTATGGCTACACCTTC.

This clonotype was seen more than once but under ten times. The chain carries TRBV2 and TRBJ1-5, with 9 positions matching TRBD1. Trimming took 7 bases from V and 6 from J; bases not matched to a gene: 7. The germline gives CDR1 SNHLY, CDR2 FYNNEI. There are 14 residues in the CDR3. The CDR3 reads CASIGAGQGQPQHF. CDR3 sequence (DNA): TGTGCCAGCATCGGGGCGGGACAGGGTCAGCCCCAGCATTTT.

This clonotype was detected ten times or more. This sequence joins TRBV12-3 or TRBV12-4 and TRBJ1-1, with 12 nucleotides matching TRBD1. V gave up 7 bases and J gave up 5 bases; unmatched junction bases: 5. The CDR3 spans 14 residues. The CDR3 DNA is TGTGCCAGCACCGGGACAGGGGGCGGTACTGAAGCTTTCTTT. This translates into CASTGTGGGTEAFF.

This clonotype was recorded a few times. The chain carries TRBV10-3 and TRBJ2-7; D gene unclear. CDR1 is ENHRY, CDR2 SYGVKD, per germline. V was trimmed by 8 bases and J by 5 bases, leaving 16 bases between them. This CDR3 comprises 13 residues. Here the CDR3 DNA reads TGTGCCATCGAGTCCGGCTTTAACGACGAGCAGTACTTC. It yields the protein CAIESGFNDEQYF.

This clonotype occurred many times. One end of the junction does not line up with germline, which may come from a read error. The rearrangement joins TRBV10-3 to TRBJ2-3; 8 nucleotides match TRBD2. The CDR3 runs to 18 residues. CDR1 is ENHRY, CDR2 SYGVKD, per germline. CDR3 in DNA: TGTGCCACCAGTCGGAGGGGTGCGGGGGGCCAAAGCACAGATACGCAGTATTTT. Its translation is CATSRRGAGGQSTDTQYF.

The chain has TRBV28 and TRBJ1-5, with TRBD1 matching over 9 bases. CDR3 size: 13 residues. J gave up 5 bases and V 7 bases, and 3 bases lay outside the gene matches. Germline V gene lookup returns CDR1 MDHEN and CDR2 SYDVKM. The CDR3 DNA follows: TGTGCCAGCAAGACAGGGGGAGATCAGCCCCAGCATTTT. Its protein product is CASKTGGDQPQHF.

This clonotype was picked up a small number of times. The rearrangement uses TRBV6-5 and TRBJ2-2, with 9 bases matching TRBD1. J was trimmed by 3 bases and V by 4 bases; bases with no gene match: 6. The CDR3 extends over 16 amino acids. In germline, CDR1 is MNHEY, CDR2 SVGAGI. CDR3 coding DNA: TGTGCCAGCAGTTCTCCGGGACAGGGACACACCGGGGAGCTGTTTTTT. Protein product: CASSSPGQGHTGELFF.